These 3 T cell receptor beta chains were sequenced from one sample in a study of T cells after yellow fever vaccination. TCRdb re-called the 5' RACE reads through MiXCR, storing one row per CDR3 protein. The table has roughly 180,000 distinct CDR3 sequences, roughly 6.4% seen once. The sequencing used CD4+ T cells sorted from PBMCs, collected on the day of the first yellow fever vaccination. These receptors all stem from a man between 18 and 29 years old who received the YFV17D yellow fever vaccine.

The rearrangement joins TRBV5-4 to TRBJ2-1, with unresolved D. The germline V gene encodes CDR1 SGHNT and CDR2 YYREEE (reference sequence). Trimming stripped 2 bases from V and 4 bases from J, with 7 bases between. The CDR3 is 13 amino acids. The DNA of the CDR3 is TGTGCCAGCAGCTTCGTGGGGTACAATGAGCAGTTCTTC. Residues: CASSFVGYNEQFF.

This clonotype was recorded many times. V gene TRBV12-3 or TRBV12-4 combines with J gene TRBJ1-6; 8 bases fit TRBD1. V shed 6 bases and J 9 bases; nucleotides not matched to a gene: 7. The CDR3 totals 14 residues. In DNA form, the CDR3 reads TGTGCCAGCAGGACTACAGGGGGGATTTCACCCCTCCACTTT. It translates to CASRTTGGISPLHF.

This chain joins TRBV7-2 and TRBJ2-7; 13 nucleotides agree with TRBD2. The CDR3 has 15 residues. V lost 5 bases and J lost 2; bases outside the gene matches: 3. CDR1 and CDR2 (germline): SGHTA, FQGNSA. The CDR3 DNA reads TGTGCCAGCAGCCCCGGGACTAGCGGGACCTACGAGCAGTACTTC. Its translation: CASSPGTSGTYEQYF.